This T cell receptor beta chain was profiled in a study of blood T cell repertoires in COVID-19 (dated by TCRdb to 2020 to 2021). For the wider study: Samples from collaborators originated in the United States, Italy and Spain and spanned both the acute and convalescent phases of COVID-19. The material from the prospective study consisted of cDNA or gDNA derived from T cells, B-cell-depleted T cells, or PBMCs. Subjects who had been exposed to COVID-19, were actively infected with it, or had recovered from it provided the deeply sampled blood TCRbeta repertoires that made up the dataset. The repertoires were made available in a free public database intended to serve as a resource for research on the immune response to SARS-CoV-2. The samples were drawn from the first 160 participants of the ongoing ImmuneRACE study and from over 950 subjects provided by 6 global collaborators. The sample metadata nearly always contained a de-identified subject ID, COVID-19 status, age in years and sex. Where available, HLA class I and class II types were taken from metadata supplied by the sample provider and were not determined by assay-based typing.

Comments on this clone: Its antigen remains unidentified. Base qualities are not recorded, but no much larger clone differs from it by a single base.

Study-level results and caveats: The quantity of clinical and demographic metadata differed by source and by participant and was supplied without curation.

The immunoSEQ Assay, a bias-controlled multiplex PCR, was used to amplify TCRbeta CDR3 regions from genomic DNA. Concerning the study's data processing: The number of nucleated cells in each sample was estimated from the amplification of reference gene primers within the assay. To quantify the absolute abundance of each unique TCRbeta CDR3 rearrangement, sequence reads were collapsed and filtered. For each sample, productive Simpson clonality was calculated as the square root of Simpson's diversity index across productive rearrangements. In its TCRdb copy, this immuneACCESS table keeps in-frame sequences only and misses some clones. Where compared with another copy, unresolved V genes explain less than half of these, and the others have no known cause. V, J and clone size reflect that table, while D and trimming were determined from the DNA. The sample records just under 80,000 clones, approximately 82% of which are singletons. About 35% of the sample is taken by the ten largest.

Each collaborating institution followed its own protocols to collect whole blood in K2EDTA tubes. For TCRbeta analysis, collaborators shipped samples as frozen whole blood, isolated PBMCs, or DNA extracted from either of those sample types. Taken from cysteine to phenylalanine, the CDR3 has 15 residues. Just CDR3 DNA is preserved here, 45 bases in frame from base 1. V was cut back by 6 bases and J by 6 bases, leaving a gap of 18 bases between them. For CDR1 and CDR2, the germline V gene lists LGHNT and FRNRAP. The source is a woman aged 70-85 years with acute or convalescent COVID-19. Here the chain combines TRBV12-5 and TRBJ2-1; tentative D gene TRBD2, with 6 bases matching. The sequencing sample was made of peripheral blood. The DNA reads as follows: TGTGCTAGTGGATGGGACTTCTGGTCCGGCAATGAGCAGTTCTTC. Its translation reads: CASGWDFWSGNEQFF.